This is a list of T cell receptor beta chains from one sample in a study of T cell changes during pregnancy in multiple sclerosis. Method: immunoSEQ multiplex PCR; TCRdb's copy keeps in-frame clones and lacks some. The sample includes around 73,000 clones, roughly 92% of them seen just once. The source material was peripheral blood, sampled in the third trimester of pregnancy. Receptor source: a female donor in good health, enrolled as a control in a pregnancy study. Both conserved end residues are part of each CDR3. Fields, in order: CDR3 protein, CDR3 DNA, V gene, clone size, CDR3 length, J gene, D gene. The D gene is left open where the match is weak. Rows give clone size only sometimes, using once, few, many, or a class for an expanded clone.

CDR3: CASRRPGGRLETQYF; DNA: TGTGCCAGCAGGCGGCCGGGGGGGCGCTTAGAGACCCAGTACTTC; V: TRBV28; size: once; length: 15; J: TRBJ2-5; D: TRBD2
CDR3: CASSGERTGRYNAYEQYF; DNA: TGTGCCAGCAGTGGAGAACGGACAGGGCGATATAACGCCTACGAGCAGTACTTC; V: TRBV2; size: NA; length: 18; J: TRBJ2-7; D: TRBD1
CDR3: CATRPAGGNTGELFF; DNA: TGTGCCACTAGACCGGCAGGGGGAAACACCGGGGAGCTGTTTTTT; V: TRBV7-2; size: NA; length: 15; J: TRBJ2-2; D: TRBD1
CDR3: CASSEGRGSSYNEQFF; DNA: TGCGCCAGCAGTGAGGGGCGGGGGAGCTCCTACAATGAGCAGTTCTTC; V: TRBV10-2; size: NA; length: 16; J: TRBJ2-1; D: TRBD2
CDR3: CASSPDSGNTIYF; DNA: TGTGCCAGTAGTCCAGACTCTGGAAACACCATATATTTT; V: TRBV19; size: NA; length: 13; J: TRBJ1-3; D: NA
CDR3: CASSTAGGRYQETQYF; DNA: TGCGCCAGCAGCACCGCGGGGGGACGGTACCAAGAGACCCAGTACTTC; V: TRBV5-1; size: NA; length: 16; J: TRBJ2-5; D: TRBD2
CDR3: CASSLTAGAGYTEAFF; DNA: TGTGCCAGCAGCTTAACCGCAGGGGCCGGATACACTGAAGCTTTCTTT; V: TRBV7-3; size: NA; length: 16; J: TRBJ1-1; D: NA
CDR3: CASRLDVGRGAKNIQYF; DNA: TGTGCCAGCAGACTGGACGTGGGGCGGGGGGCCAAAAACATTCAGTACTTC; V: TRBV5-6; size: NA; length: 17; J: TRBJ2-4; D: TRBD2
CDR3: CASSSLRAYGYTF; DNA: TGTGCCAGCAGTTCCCTTAGAGCCTATGGCTACACCTTC; V: TRBV6-5; size: NA; length: 13; J: TRBJ1-2; D: NA
CDR3: CASSQVYISGNTIYF; DNA: TGCGCCAGCAGCCAAGTCTATATCTCTGGAAACACCATATATTTT; V: TRBV4-1; size: NA; length: 15; J: TRBJ1-3; D: NA
CDR3: CASSLTGTGLGNSPLHF; DNA: TGTGCCAGCAGCCTCACCGGGACAGGGCTTGGAAATTCACCCCTCCACTTT; V: TRBV5-8; size: NA; length: 17; J: TRBJ1-6; D: TRBD1
CDR3: CASSLASGSSETQYF; DNA: TGTGCCAGCAGTTTAGCAAGCGGGAGTTCGGAGACCCAGTACTTC; V: TRBV27; size: NA; length: 15; J: TRBJ2-5; D: TRBD2
CDR3: CAISEGGARNNEQFF; DNA: TGTGCCATCAGTGAAGGGGGGGCGCGTAACAATGAGCAGTTCTTC; V: TRBV10-3; size: NA; length: 15; J: TRBJ2-1; D: NA
CDR3: CASSLEGTDTQYF; DNA: TGCGCCAGCAGCTTGGAGGGGACAGATACGCAGTATTTT; V: TRBV5-1; size: NA; length: 13; J: TRBJ2-3; D: NA
CDR3: CASSFGTANTEAFF; DNA: TGTGCCAGCAGCTTCGGGACAGCGAACACTGAAGCTTTCTTT; V: TRBV7-8; size: NA; length: 14; J: TRBJ1-1; D: TRBD1
CDR3: CASSLDGQGVTTEAFF; DNA: TGCGCCAGCAGCTTGGATGGACAGGGGGTGACAACTGAAGCTTTCTTT; V: TRBV5-1; size: NA; length: 16; J: TRBJ1-1; D: TRBD1
CDR3: CASSQDGLAETQYF; DNA: TGCGCCAGCAGCCAAGATGGGCTAGCCGAGACCCAGTACTTC; V: TRBV4-1; size: NA; length: 14; J: TRBJ2-5; D: NA
CDR3: CASSLLKGGTAKNIQYF; DNA: TGTGCCAGCAGCTTGTTAAAGGGGGGGACGGCCAAAAACATTCAGTACTTC; V: TRBV5-6; size: NA; length: 17; J: TRBJ2-4; D: NA
CDR3: CASSLGQGNTEAFF; DNA: TGTGCCAGCAGTTTGGGTCAGGGGAACACTGAAGCTTTCTTT; V: TRBV28; size: NA; length: 14; J: TRBJ1-1; D: NA
CDR3: CASSIAGTGGGYTF; DNA: TGTGCCAGTAGTATAGCTGGGACAGGGGGAGGCTACACCTTC; V: TRBV19; size: NA; length: 14; J: TRBJ1-2; D: TRBD1
CDR3: CASSGGGQSTDTQYF; DNA: TGTGCCAGCAGCGGAGGCGGACAGAGCACAGATACGCAGTATTTT; V: TRBV11-2; size: NA; length: 15; J: TRBJ2-3; D: NA
CDR3: CASSQSDNEQFF; DNA: TGTGCCAGCAGCCAAAGCGACAATGAGCAGTTCTTC; V: TRBV5-4; size: NA; length: 12; J: TRBJ2-1; D: NA
CDR3: CASSFGRGGYEQYF; DNA: TGTGCCAGCAGTTTTGGCAGGGGTGGCTACGAGCAGTACTTC; V: TRBV27; size: NA; length: 14; J: TRBJ2-7; D: NA